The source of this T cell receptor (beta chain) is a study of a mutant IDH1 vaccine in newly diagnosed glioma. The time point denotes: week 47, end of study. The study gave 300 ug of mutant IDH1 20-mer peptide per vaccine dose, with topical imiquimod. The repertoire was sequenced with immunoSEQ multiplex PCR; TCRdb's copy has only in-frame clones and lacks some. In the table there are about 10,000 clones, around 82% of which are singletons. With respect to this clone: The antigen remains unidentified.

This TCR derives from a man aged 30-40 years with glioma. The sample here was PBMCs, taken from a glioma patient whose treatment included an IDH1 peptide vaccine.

CDR3 bases: TGCAGTGCTAGATCCGTCTACGAGCAGTACTTC. Translation: CSARSVYEQYF. This chain links TRBV20-1 with TRBJ2-7; D is uncertain. CDR3 size: 11 residues. Germline lookup yields CDR1 DFQATT and CDR2 SNEGSKA (reference sequence). The V end was cut by 2 bases, the J end by 3 bases, with 5 bases between.